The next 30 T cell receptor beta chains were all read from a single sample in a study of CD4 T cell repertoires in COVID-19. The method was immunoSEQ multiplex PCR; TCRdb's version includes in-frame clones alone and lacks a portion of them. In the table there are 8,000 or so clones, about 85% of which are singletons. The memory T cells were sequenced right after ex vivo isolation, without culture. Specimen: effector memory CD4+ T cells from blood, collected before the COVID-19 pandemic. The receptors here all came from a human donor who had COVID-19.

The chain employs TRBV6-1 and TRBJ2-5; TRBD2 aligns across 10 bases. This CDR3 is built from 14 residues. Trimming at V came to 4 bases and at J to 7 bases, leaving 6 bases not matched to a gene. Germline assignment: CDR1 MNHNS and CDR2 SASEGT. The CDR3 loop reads CASSGKRGGLTQYF. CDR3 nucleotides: TGTGCCAGCAGTGGGAAGCGGGGGGGCCTGACCCAGTACTTC.

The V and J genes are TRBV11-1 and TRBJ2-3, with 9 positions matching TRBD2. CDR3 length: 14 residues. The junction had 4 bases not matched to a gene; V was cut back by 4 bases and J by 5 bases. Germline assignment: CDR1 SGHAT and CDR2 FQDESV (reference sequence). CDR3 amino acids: CASSSLAGIDTQYF. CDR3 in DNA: TGTGCCAGCAGCTCCCTAGCGGGAATAGATACGCAGTATTTT.

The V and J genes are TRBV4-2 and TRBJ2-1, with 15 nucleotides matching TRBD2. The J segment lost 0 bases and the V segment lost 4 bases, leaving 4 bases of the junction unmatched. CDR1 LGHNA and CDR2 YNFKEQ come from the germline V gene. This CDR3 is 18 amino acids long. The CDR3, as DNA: TGTGCCAGCAGCCGGACTAGCGGGGGGGATAGCTCCTACAATGAGCAGTTCTTC. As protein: CASSRTSGGDSSYNEQFF.

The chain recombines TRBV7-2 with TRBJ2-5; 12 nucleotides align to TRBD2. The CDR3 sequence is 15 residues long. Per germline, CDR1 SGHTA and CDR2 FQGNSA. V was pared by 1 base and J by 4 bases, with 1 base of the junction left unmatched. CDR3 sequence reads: CASSLGGLAGETQYF. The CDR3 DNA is TGTGCCAGCAGCTTAGGGGGACTAGCGGGAGAGACCCAGTACTTC.

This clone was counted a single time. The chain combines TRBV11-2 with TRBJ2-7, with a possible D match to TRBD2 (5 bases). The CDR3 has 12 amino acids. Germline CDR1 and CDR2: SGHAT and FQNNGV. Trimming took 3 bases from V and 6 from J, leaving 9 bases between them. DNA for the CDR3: TGTGCCAGCAGCTTCAATGGAGGCGAGCAGTACTTC. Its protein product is CASSFNGGEQYF.

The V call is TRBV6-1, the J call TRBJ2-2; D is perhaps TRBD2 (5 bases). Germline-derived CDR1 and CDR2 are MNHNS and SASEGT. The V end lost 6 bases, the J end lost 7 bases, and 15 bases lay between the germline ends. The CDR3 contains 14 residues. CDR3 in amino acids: CASRLPGLSGELFF. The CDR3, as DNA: TGTGCCAGCAGGCTACCTGGACTGAGCGGGGAGCTGTTTTTT.

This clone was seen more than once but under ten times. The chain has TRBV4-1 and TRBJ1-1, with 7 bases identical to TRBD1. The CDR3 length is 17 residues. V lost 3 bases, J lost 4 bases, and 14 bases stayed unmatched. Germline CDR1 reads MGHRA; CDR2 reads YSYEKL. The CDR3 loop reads CASSQLFIQGPGTEAFF. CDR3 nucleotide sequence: TGCGCCAGCAGCCAGCTTTTTATACAGGGGCCGGGCACTGAAGCTTTCTTT.

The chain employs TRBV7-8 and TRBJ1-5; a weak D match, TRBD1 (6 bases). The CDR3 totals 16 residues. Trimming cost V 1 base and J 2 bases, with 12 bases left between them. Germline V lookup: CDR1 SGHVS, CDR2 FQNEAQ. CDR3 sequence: CASSLVRGGGNQPQHF. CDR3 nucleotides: TGTGCCAGCAGCTTAGTTAGGGGGGGAGGCAATCAGCCCCAGCATTTT.

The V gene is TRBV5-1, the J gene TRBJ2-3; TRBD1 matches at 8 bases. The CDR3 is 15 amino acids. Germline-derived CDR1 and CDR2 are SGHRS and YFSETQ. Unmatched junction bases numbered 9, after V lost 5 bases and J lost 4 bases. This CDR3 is CASSGTGSSADTQYF. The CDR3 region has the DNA TGCGCCAGCAGTGGGACAGGAAGTTCGGCAGATACGCAGTATTTT.

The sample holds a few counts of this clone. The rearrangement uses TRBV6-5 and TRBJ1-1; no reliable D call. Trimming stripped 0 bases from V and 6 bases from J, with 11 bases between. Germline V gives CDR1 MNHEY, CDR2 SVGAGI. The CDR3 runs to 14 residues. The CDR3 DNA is TGTGCCAGCAGTTACTCAGGAGGGAGGCCTGAAGCTTTCTTT. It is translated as CASSYSGGRPEAFF.

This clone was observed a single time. The CDR3 here is CARQEDTGYEQYF. CDR3 coding DNA: TGTGCCCGCCAGGAGGATACTGGCTACGAGCAGTACTTC. The chain recombines TRBV2 with TRBJ2-5; weak D call: TRBD2 (5 bases). TRBJ2-7 matches the DNA end more closely, so the J call is doubtful. This CDR3 has 13 residues. Germline V gene data show CDR1 as SNHLY and CDR2 as FYNNEI.

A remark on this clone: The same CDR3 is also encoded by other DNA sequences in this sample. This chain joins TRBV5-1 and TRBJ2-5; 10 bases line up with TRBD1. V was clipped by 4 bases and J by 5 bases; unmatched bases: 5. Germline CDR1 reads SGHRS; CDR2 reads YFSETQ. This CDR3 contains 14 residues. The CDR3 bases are TGCGCCAGCAGCCCAGACAGGGGGCATGAGACCCAGTACTTC. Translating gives CASSPDRGHETQYF.

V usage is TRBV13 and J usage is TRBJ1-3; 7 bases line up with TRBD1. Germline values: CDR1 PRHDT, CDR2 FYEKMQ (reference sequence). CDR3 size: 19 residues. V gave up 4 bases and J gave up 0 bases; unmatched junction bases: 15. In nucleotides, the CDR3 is TGTGCCAGCAGCTCCACTTCGAGGGACAGTCTCAGCTCTGGAAACACCATATATTTT. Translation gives CASSSTSRDSLSSGNTIYF.

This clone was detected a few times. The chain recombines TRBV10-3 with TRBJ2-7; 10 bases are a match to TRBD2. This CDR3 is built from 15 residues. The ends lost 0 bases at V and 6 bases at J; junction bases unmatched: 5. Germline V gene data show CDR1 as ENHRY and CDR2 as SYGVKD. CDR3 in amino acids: CAISESASGSREQYF. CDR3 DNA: TGTGCCATCAGTGAGTCGGCTAGCGGGAGTCGCGAGCAGTACTTC.

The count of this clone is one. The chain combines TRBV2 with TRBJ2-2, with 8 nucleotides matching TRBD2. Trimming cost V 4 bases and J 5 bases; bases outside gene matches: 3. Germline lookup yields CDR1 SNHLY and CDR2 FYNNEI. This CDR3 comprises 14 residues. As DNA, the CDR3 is TGTGCCAGCAGTGGCGGGAGGCTTACCGGGGAGCTGTTTTTT. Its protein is CASSGGRLTGELFF.

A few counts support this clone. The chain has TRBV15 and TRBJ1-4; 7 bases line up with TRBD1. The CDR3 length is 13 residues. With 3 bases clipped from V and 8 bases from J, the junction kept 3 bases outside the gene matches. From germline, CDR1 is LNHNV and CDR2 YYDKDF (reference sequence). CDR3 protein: CATSRGTAEKLFF. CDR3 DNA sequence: TGTGCCACCAGCAGGGGGACAGCAGAAAAACTGTTTTTT.

CDR3 coding DNA: TGTGCCAGCAGTTACGCTACCTACGAGCAGTACTTC. Translating gives CASSYATYEQYF. The chain links TRBV6-6 to TRBJ2-7; D not certain. Trimming took 2 bases from V and 2 from J, leaving 4 bases between them. The CDR3 is 12 residues long. Germline CDR1 and CDR2: MNHNY and SVGAGI (reference sequence).

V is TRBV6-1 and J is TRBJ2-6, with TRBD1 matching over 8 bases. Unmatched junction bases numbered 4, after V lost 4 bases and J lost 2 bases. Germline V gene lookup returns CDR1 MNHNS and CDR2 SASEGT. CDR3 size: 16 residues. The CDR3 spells CASSVLGQAGANVLTF. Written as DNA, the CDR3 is TGTGCCAGCAGTGTACTGGGACAGGCTGGGGCCAACGTCCTGACTTTC.

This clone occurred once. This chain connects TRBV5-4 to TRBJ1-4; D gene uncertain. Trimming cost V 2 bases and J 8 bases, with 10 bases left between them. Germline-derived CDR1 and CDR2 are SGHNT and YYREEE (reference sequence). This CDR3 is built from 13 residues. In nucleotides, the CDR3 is TGTGCCAGCAGCTTCCGTGGTGGCGAAAAACTGTTTTTT. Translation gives CASSFRGGEKLFF.

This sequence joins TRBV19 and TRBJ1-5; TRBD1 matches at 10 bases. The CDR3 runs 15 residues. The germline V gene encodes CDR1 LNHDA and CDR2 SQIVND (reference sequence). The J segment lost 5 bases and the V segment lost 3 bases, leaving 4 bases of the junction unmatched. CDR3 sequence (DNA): TGTGCCAGTAGTATTCTTGGACAGGGGGATCAGCCCCAGCATTTT. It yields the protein CASSILGQGDQPQHF.

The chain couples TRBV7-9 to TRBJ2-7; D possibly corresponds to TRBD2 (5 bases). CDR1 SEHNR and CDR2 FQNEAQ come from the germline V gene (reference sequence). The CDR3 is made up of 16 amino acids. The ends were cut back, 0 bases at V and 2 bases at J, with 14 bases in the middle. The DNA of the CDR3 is TGTGCCAGCAGCTTAGCCCTCTCCGCGGGCCCCTACGAGCAGTACTTC. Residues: CASSLALSAGPYEQYF.

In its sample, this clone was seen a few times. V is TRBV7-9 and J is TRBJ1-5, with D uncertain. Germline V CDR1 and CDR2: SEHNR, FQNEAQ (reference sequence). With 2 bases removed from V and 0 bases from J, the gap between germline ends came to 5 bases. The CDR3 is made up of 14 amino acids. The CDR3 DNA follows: TGTGCCAGCAGCTTAACCGGTAGCAATCAGCCCCAGCATTTT. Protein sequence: CASSLTGSNQPQHF.

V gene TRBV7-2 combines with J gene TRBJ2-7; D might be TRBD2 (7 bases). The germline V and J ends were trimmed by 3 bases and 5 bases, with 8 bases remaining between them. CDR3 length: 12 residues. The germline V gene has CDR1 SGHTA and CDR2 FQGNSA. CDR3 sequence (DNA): TGTGCCAGCAGCTTCGGGGGGCACGAGCAGTACTTC. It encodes CASSFGGHEQYF.

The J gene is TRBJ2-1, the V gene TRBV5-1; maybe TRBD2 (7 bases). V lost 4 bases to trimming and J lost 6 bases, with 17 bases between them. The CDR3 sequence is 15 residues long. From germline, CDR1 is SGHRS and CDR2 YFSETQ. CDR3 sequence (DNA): TGCGCCAGCAGCCTAATAGGGGGGGGGCTCAATGAGCAGTTCTTC. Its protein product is CASSLIGGGLNEQFF.

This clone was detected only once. The CDR3 region has the DNA TGTGCCAGCAGCCCTAATGGGAGGGAATTTAGTGGCTACACCTTC. It is translated as CASSPNGREFSGYTF. The gene calls are TRBV11-2 and TRBJ1-2; D is uncertain. The CDR3 runs to 15 residues. Germline CDR1 and CDR2: SGHAT and FQNNGV. V lost 5 bases to trimming and J lost 7 bases, with 20 bases between them.

As DNA, the CDR3 is TGTGCCAGCAGCCAGACAGGCAAGCAGTACTTC. It encodes CASSQTGKQYF. V gene TRBV27 combines with J gene TRBJ2-7, with D perhaps matching TRBD1 (6 bases). Trimming removed 6 bases from V and 8 bases from J, with 11 bases in between. This CDR3 is 11 amino acids long. Germline CDR1 is MNHEY and CDR2 is SMNVEV (reference sequence).

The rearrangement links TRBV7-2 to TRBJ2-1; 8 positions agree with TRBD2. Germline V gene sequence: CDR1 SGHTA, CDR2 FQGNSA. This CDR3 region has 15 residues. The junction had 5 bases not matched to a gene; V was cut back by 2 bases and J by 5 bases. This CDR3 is CASSLLAGNNNEQFF. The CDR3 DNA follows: TGTGCCAGCAGCTTATTAGCGGGGAATAACAATGAGCAGTTCTTC.

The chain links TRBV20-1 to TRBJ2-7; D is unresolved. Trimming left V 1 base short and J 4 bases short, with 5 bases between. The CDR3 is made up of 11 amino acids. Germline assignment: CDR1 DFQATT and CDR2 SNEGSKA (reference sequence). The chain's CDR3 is CSARALYEQYF. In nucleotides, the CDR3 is TGCAGTGCTAGAGCCCTATACGAGCAGTACTTC.

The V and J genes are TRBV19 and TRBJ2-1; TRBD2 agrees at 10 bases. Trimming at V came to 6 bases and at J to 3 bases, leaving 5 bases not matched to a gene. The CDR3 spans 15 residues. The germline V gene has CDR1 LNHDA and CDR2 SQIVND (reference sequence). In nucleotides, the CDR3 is TGTGCCAGTAGCTGGACTAGCGGTGTCTACAATGAGCAGTTCTTC. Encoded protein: CASSWTSGVYNEQFF.

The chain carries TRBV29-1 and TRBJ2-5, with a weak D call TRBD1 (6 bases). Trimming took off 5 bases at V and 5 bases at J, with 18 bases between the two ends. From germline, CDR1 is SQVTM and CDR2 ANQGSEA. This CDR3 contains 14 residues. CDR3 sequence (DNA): TGCAGCGTTCGAGTTCCAGCCACAGGGGAGACCCAGTACTTC. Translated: CSVRVPATGETQYF.